These 11 T cell receptor beta chains share one sample of origin, sequenced in a study of blood T cells in healthy people across ages. Sample-barcoded 5' priming and a J-beta primer mix drove a second PCR of roughly 6 to 12 cycles. One entry per CDR3 protein, called by TCRdb with MiXCR from the 5' RACE reads. The repertoire consists of 800,000 or so distinct CDR3 sequences, with roughly 25% occurring once and the leading ten covering under 4.5%. This same sample was also taken into another study, of T cells of mothers and their children.

The sequenced sample was blood. These receptors were obtained from a boy younger than 18 in good health.

In this sample, this clonotype turned up many times. The genes are TRBV12-3 or TRBV12-4 and TRBJ2-4; D assignment may be TRBD1 or TRBD2 (5 bases each). This CDR3 is built from 14 residues. V lost 4 bases and J 2 bases, leaving 9 bases between the germline ends. The CDR3 spells CASSWGSPKNIQYF. Here the CDR3 DNA reads TGTGCCAGCAGTTGGGGGTCCCCCAAAAACATTCAGTACTTC.

V and J are TRBV7-9 and TRBJ2-3; D ambiguous. Trimming removed 4 bases from V and 14 bases from J, with 13 bases in between. This CDR3 has 11 residues. CDR1 SEHNR and CDR2 FQNEAQ come from the germline V gene (reference sequence). The CDR3 sequence is CASSSGPRRYF. CDR3 sequence (DNA): TGTGCCAGCAGCTCCGGGCCCCGGCGGTATTTT.

The chain uses TRBV29-1 and TRBJ2-3; tentatively, D is TRBD1 (6 bases). CDR1 SQVTM and CDR2 ANQGSEA come from the germline V gene. The CDR3 runs to 14 residues. Trimming cost V 3 bases and J 2 bases, with 12 bases left between them. The CDR3 region is CSVEKGGNTDTQYF. Written as DNA, the CDR3 is TGCAGCGTTGAGAAAGGGGGTAACACAGATACGCAGTATTTT.

This chain joins TRBV12-3 or TRBV12-4 and TRBJ1-2, with a tentative D call TRBD1 (5 bases). This CDR3 is built from 16 residues. V lost 1 base, J lost 2 bases, and 14 bases lay in between. DNA of the CDR3: TGTGCCAGCAGTTTAGGAGCTGGGGGTTTCAACTATGGCTACACCTTC. Translation: CASSLGAGGFNYGYTF.

This clonotype has only a few counts. The gene calls are TRBV20-1 and TRBJ2-7; D unresolved. V dropped 6 bases and J dropped 2 bases, with 17 bases sitting between them. Germline-derived CDR1 and CDR2 are DFQATT and SNEGSKA (reference sequence). This CDR3 has 14 amino acids. CDR3 bases: TGCAGTGCCCCGCCCCCAACACCGCCCTACGAGCAGTACTTC. Translated: CSAPPPTPPYEQYF.

With regard to this clonotype: This could be a read error, since a much larger clone is one nucleotide away. The chain joins TRBV20-1 to TRBJ1-5; perhaps TRBD1 as D (5 bases). This CDR3 is 14 amino acids long. Germline lookup yields CDR1 DFQATT and CDR2 SNEGSKA (reference sequence). CDR3 coding DNA: TGCAGTGCTCTTAGGGACCCTGGAAATCAGCCCCGGCATTTT. Amino acids: CSALRDPGNQPRHF.

This clonotype was seen only a few times. This chain joins TRBV2 and TRBJ2-7, with D unclear. Germline lookup yields CDR1 SNHLY and CDR2 FYNNEI. V lost 6 bases and J lost 2, with 14 bases in between. The CDR3 has 14 amino acids. CDR3: CASRVARPPYEQYF. The CDR3 bases are TGTGCCAGCAGGGTCGCGCGGCCGCCCTACGAGCAGTACTTC.

The V and J genes are TRBV29-1 and TRBJ2-5, with D possibly being TRBD1 (6 bases). V lost 4 bases and J 6 bases, leaving 12 bases between the germline ends. Germline assignment: CDR1 SQVTM and CDR2 ANQGSEA. The CDR3 totals 12 residues. CDR3 in DNA: TGCAGCGTTGTCGGGCAGGGGAAGACCCAGTACTTC. This codes for CSVVGQGKTQYF.

This clonotype was counted a few times. V and J are TRBV7-9 and TRBJ2-7; 12 bases are shared with TRBD2. V shed 7 bases and J 4 bases; nucleotides not matched to a gene: 8. This CDR3 region has 15 residues. In germline, CDR1 is SEHNR, CDR2 FQNEAQ (reference sequence). For the CDR3, the DNA is TGTGCCAGCAACAATGGACTAGCGGGGCCGTACGAGCAGTACTTC. Its translation is CASNNGLAGPYEQYF. The full variable domain, rest sourced from reference TRBV7-9 and TRBJ2-7, is DTGVSQNPRHKITKRGQNVTFRCDPISEHNRLYWYRQTLGQGPEFLTYFQNEAQLEKSRLLSDRFSAERPKGSFSTLEIQRTEQGDSAMYLCASNNGLAGPYEQYFGPGTRLTVT.

The J gene is TRBJ2-2, the V gene TRBV20-1; 16 bases align to TRBD2. Germline CDR1 DFQATT, CDR2 SNEGSKA (reference sequence). The CDR3 is made up of 19 amino acids. J was trimmed by 4 bases and V by 0 bases; bases with no gene match: 8. The CDR3 is CSARDWGTSGRAGTGELFF. The CDR3 DNA is TGCAGTGCTAGAGATTGGGGGACTAGCGGGAGGGCCGGCACCGGGGAGCTGTTTTTT.

This clonotype was counted a single time. This chain uses TRBV7-6 with TRBJ2-5; the match to TRBD2 covers 9 bases. Matching the DNA end better, TRBJ2-1 makes the J call doubtful. Per the germline V gene, CDR1 is SGHVS and CDR2 is FNYEAQ. The CDR3 is 17 amino acids. The CDR3, as DNA: TGTGCCAGCACTTTCAACCCTAGGTCTAGCGGGAACTATGAGCAGTTCTTC. It encodes CASTFNPRSSGNYEQFF.